These 22 T cell receptor beta chains share one sample of origin, sequenced in a study of T cell clones after liver transplantation. The table came from immunoSEQ multiplex PCR; TCRdb's copy has only in-frame clones and leaves some out. Found here are around 120,000 clones, 75% to 95% of them singletons; the top ten hold approximately 0.88%. The specimen comprised CD4+ T cells from blood, sampled 12 months after liver transplant. Source of these receptors: a human patient who received a liver transplant. The graft donor may be the source of some T cells.

The chain joins TRBV6-5 to TRBJ2-7; 9 bases match TRBD1. CDR1 and CDR2 (germline): MNHEY, SVGAGI. There are 15 residues in the CDR3. V shed 4 bases, J shed 3 bases, and the junction held 7 bases outside the gene matches. CDR3 bases: TGTGCCAGCAGTTCCCCCGGGACAGGGAGCTACGAGCAGTACTTC. This gives the protein CASSSPGTGSYEQYF.

This rearrangement joins TRBV5-4 to TRBJ2-1; 11 bases align to TRBD1. CDR3 length: 15 amino acids. The germline V gene encodes CDR1 SGHNT and CDR2 YYREEE (reference sequence). Germline trimming cut 3 bases from V and 5 bases from J; bases unmatched to any gene: 4. The CDR3 region is CASSSGQGANNEQFF. The CDR3 nucleotides are TGTGCCAGCAGCTCCGGACAGGGGGCCAACAATGAGCAGTTCTTC.

The chain carries TRBV7-3 and TRBJ2-1; 8 nucleotides match TRBD2. Germline V gives CDR1 SGHTA, CDR2 FQGTGA. With 4 bases clipped from V and 3 bases from J, the junction kept 2 bases outside the gene matches. This CDR3 contains 14 residues. CDR3 amino acids: CASSSLAGYNEQFF. CDR3 in DNA: TGTGCCAGCAGCTCGCTAGCGGGCTACAATGAGCAGTTCTTC.

About this clone itself: One junction end does not reproduce the germline sequence, and a read error may be involved. The rearrangement links TRBV27 to TRBJ2-7, with TRBD2 identical over 7 bases. Germline CDR1 is MNHEY and CDR2 is SMNVEV (reference sequence). This CDR3 has 13 amino acids. CDR3 region: CASRREWSSEQYF. For the CDR3, the DNA is TGTGCCAGCAGGCGGGAGTGGTCCTCCGAGCAGTACTTC.

The J gene is TRBJ2-1, the V gene TRBV5-1, with 11 bases lining up with TRBD1. CDR3 size: 16 residues. From germline, CDR1 is SGHRS and CDR2 YFSETQ. Trimming took 5 bases from V and 8 from J; bases not matched to a gene: 12. CDR3 sequence reads: CASRQVPGQGVDEQFF. CDR3 sequence (DNA): TGCGCCAGCAGACAAGTACCGGGACAGGGGGTTGATGAGCAGTTCTTC.

This chain links TRBV6-5 with TRBJ2-1, with 7 positions matching TRBD2. Per germline, CDR1 MNHEY and CDR2 SVGAGI. The CDR3 contains 15 residues. The V gene end was trimmed by 7 bases and the J gene end by 2 bases; junction bases not matched to a gene: 8. The CDR3 DNA is TGTGCCAGCACCGAACGGGACTACCCCTACAATGAGCAGTTCTTC. Its translation is CASTERDYPYNEQFF.

The V gene is TRBV6-1, the J gene TRBJ2-1; weak D call: TRBD1 (6 bases). Germline V gives CDR1 MNHNS, CDR2 SASEGT. The V end lost 5 bases, the J end lost 4 bases, and 15 bases lay between the germline ends. This CDR3 has 15 amino acids. The chain's CDR3 is CASSRDTGRYNEQFF. CDR3 coding DNA: TGTGCCAGCAGTCGGGACACTGGGAGATACAATGAGCAGTTCTTC.

This chain links TRBV10-3 with TRBJ1-1; TRBD1 agrees at 7 bases. The V gene end was trimmed by 4 bases and the J gene end by 0 bases; junction bases not matched to a gene: 8. The CDR3 runs to 16 residues. The germline V gene has CDR1 ENHRY and CDR2 SYGVKD. The CDR3 spells CAISVTTGPMNTEAFF. Written as DNA, the CDR3 is TGTGCCATCAGTGTGACGACAGGGCCTATGAACACTGAAGCTTTCTTT.

V is TRBV14 and J is TRBJ1-4, with 9 positions matching TRBD1. This CDR3 contains 16 residues. V gave up 3 bases and J gave up 5 bases; unmatched junction bases: 7. Germline V gene data show CDR1 as SGHDN and CDR2 as FVKESK. The CDR3 DNA reads TGTGCCAGCAGCCACCGCAGCGGGACAGGGAATGAAAAACTGTTTTTT. The encoded protein is CASSHRSGTGNEKLFF.

The chain couples TRBV2 to TRBJ2-7; no firm D call. CDR1 and CDR2 from the germline V gene are SNHLY and FYNNEI. V gave up 5 bases and J gave up 3 bases, with 17 bases separating them. This CDR3 region has 15 residues. CDR3: CASSSRVGQRYEQYF. The CDR3 region has the DNA TGTGCCAGCAGTTCCAGAGTCGGGCAGCGCTACGAGCAGTACTTC.

The V gene is TRBV19, the J gene TRBJ2-7; TRBD2 matches 8 bases. Germline CDR1 and CDR2: LNHDA and SQIVND (reference sequence). V lost 4 bases and J lost 6; bases outside the gene matches: 8. The CDR3 has 14 amino acids. The CDR3 region is CASSRSGGPPEQYF. The DNA of the CDR3 is TGTGCCAGTAGTAGGTCGGGAGGGCCTCCCGAGCAGTACTTC.

This chain uses TRBV11-2 with TRBJ2-2; D may be TRBD2 (5 bases). Per germline, CDR1 SGHAT and CDR2 FQNNGV. The CDR3 spans 14 residues. The ends were cut back, 4 bases at V and 1 base at J, with 7 bases in the middle. The CDR3 nucleotides read TGTGCCAGCAGCTCAACTAGGAACACCGGGGAGCTGTTTTTT. It yields the protein CASSSTRNTGELFF.

This sequence joins TRBV18 and TRBJ1-5; D is unclear. Germline loops: CDR1 KGHSH, CDR2 LQKENI. The CDR3 loop spans 12 amino acids. The V gene lost 3 bases and the J gene lost 1 base, with 1 base spanning the gap. CDR3 nucleotides: TGTGCCAGCTCACCGAGCAATCAGCCCCAGCATTTT. Translated: CASSPSNQPQHF.

This chain joins TRBV5-6 and TRBJ1-1, with a weak D call TRBD1 (6 bases). Germline V CDR1 and CDR2: SGHDT, YYEEEE. The V gene lost 7 bases and the J gene lost 0 bases, with 16 bases spanning the gap. The CDR3 covers 15 residues. Here the CDR3 DNA reads TGTGCCAGCGCCCCAATCGGGGGGCTGAACACTGAAGCTTTCTTT. As protein: CASAPIGGLNTEAFF.

This chain uses TRBV29-1 with TRBJ2-1; D is undetermined. From germline, CDR1 is SQVTM and CDR2 ANQGSEA. The germline V and J ends were trimmed by 2 bases and 10 bases, with 15 bases remaining between them. The CDR3 has 13 amino acids. The CDR3 coding sequence is TGCAGCGTTGAACCCCCCTCCGGTCGAGAGCAGTTCTTC. Translated, it gives CSVEPPSGREQFF.

V usage is TRBV19 and J usage is TRBJ1-3; no definite D call. The germline V gene encodes CDR1 LNHDA and CDR2 SQIVND (reference sequence). Trimming pared 3 bases from V and 4 bases from J, leaving 7 bases between. The CDR3 length is 13 residues. CDR3 nucleotide sequence: TGTGCCAGTAGTATCGGTAGCGGAAACACCATATATTTT. Its protein product is CASSIGSGNTIYF.

This clone was detected only once. The V call is TRBV7-9, the J call TRBJ2-1; 9 bases line up with TRBD2. The CDR3 is 16 amino acids. Unmatched junction bases numbered 10, after V lost 5 bases and J lost 5 bases. CDR1 SEHNR and CDR2 FQNEAQ come from the germline V gene (reference sequence). CDR3 protein: CASSLYGTSRHNEQFF. Here the CDR3 DNA reads TGTGCCAGCAGCCTCTATGGGACTAGCAGACACAATGAGCAGTTCTTC.

This rearrangement joins TRBV5-1 to TRBJ2-1; the match to TRBD2 covers 7 bases. Germline V lookup: CDR1 SGHRS, CDR2 YFSETQ. J gave up 0 bases and V 3 bases, and 3 bases lay outside the gene matches. This CDR3 is 15 amino acids long. CDR3 sequence: CASSSSGVSYNEQFF. The CDR3 DNA reads TGCGCCAGCAGCTCAAGCGGGGTCTCCTACAATGAGCAGTTCTTC.

The CDR3 here is CASSPVMGARTEAFF. The CDR3 DNA follows: TGTGCCAGCAGCCCAGTGATGGGGGCACGCACTGAAGCTTTCTTT. The chain carries TRBV7-2 and TRBJ1-1, with D tentatively TRBD1 (6 bases). CDR1 is SGHTA and CDR2 is FQGNSA in the germline V gene. V was trimmed by 5 bases and J by 4 bases, leaving 17 bases between them. There are 15 residues in the CDR3.

This rearrangement joins TRBV5-1 to TRBJ2-1; 8 bases match TRBD1. The CDR3 contains 16 residues. The J segment lost 2 bases and the V segment lost 0 bases, leaving 4 bases of the junction unmatched. Germline CDR1 is SGHRS and CDR2 is YFSETQ. The CDR3 loop is CASSLGQGYTYNEQFF. As DNA, the CDR3 is TGCGCCAGCAGCTTGGGACAGGGGTACACCTACAATGAGCAGTTCTTC. Supplemented by reference TRBV5-1 and TRBJ2-1, the full variable domain reads KAGVTQTPRYLIKTRGQQVTLSCSPISGHRSVSWYQQTPGQGLQFLFEYFSETQRNKGNFPGRFSGRQFSNSRSEMNVSTLELGDSALYLCASSLGQGYTYNEQFFGPGTRLTVL.

The chain is built from TRBV30 and TRBJ2-7, with D hard to call. V lost 0 bases to trimming and J lost 3 bases, with 6 bases between them. The CDR3 contains 12 residues. Germline V gene data show CDR1 as GTSNPN and CDR2 as SVGIG (reference sequence). The CDR3 nucleotides are TGTGCCTGGAGTGTGGGTGGCTACGAGCAGTACTTC. Its protein product is CAWSVGGYEQYF. Complete variable domain (other parts from reference TRBV30 and TRBJ2-7): SQTIHQWPATLVQPVGSPLSLECTVEGTSNPNLYWYRQAAGRGLQLLFYSVGIGQISSEVPQNLSASRPQDRQFILSSKKLLLSDSGFYLCAWSVGGYEQYFGPGTRLTVT.

This rearrangement joins TRBV7-8 to TRBJ1-5; D unclear. The CDR3 has 14 amino acids. Per the germline V gene, CDR1 is SGHVS and CDR2 is FQNEAQ. V was cut by 0 bases and J by 7 bases, with 10 bases left in between. In DNA form, the CDR3 reads TGTGCCAGCAGCTTAGCTCGGGATGGCCAGCCCCAGCATTTT. Translated: CASSLARDGQPQHF.